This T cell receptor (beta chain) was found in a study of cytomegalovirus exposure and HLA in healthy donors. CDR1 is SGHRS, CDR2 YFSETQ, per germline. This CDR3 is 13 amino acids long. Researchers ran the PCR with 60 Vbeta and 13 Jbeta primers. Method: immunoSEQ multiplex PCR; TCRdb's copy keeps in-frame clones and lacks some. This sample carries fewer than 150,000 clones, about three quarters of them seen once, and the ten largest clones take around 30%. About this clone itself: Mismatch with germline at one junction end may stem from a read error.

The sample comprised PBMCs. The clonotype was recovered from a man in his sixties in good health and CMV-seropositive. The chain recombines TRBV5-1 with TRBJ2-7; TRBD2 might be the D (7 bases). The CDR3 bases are TGCGCCGGCAGCGGGGACACAAGCTACGAGCAGTACTTC. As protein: CAGSGDTSYEQYF.